The 27 T cell receptor beta chains given below trace back to one sample, sequenced in a study of OX40 agonist ivuxolimab in advanced cancers. Using immunoSEQ multiplex PCR, the repertoire was profiled, and TCRdb retains in-frame clones only, with some absent. The sample carries roughly 87,000 clones, approximately 91% recorded once. The specimen comprised CD4+ or CD8+ T cells sorted from blood, sampled in a trial of the OX40 agonist ivuxolimab. These receptors originate from an adult with an advanced solid tumor such as melanoma, head and neck, liver or kidney cancer.

The rearrangement links TRBV11-2 to TRBJ2-5; the D gene is possibly TRBD1 (5 bases). The CDR3 sequence is 14 residues long. Trimming removed 6 bases from V and 7 bases from J, with 18 bases in between. Germline V gene data show CDR1 as SGHAT and CDR2 as FQNNGV. CDR3 region: CASRPIQGMVTQYF. CDR3 nucleotides: TGTGCCAGCAGGCCGATCCAGGGAATGGTGACCCAGTACTTC.

The genes are TRBV9 and TRBJ1-2, with D unresolved. This CDR3 comprises 12 residues. Germline CDR1 reads SGDLS; CDR2 reads YYNGEE. With 3 bases removed from V and 2 bases from J, the gap between germline ends came to 5 bases. The CDR3 spells CASSAENYGYTF. The CDR3 DNA follows: TGTGCCAGCAGCGCAGAAAACTATGGCTACACCTTC.

The gene calls are TRBV30 and TRBJ2-2; TRBD1 might be the D (5 bases). The CDR3 extends over 17 amino acids. Germline CDR1 and CDR2: GTSNPN and SVGIG (reference sequence). V lost 2 bases and J 1 base, leaving 17 bases between the germline ends. The CDR3 region is CAWSRLGATMNTGELFF. The CDR3, as DNA: TGTGCCTGGAGTCGTTTAGGGGCCACAATGAACACCGGGGAGCTGTTTTTT.

The CDR3 DNA reads TGTGCCAGCAGCTTAGGTGAGGGGGCCGCCTCTGACGAGCAGTACTTC. Its protein is CASSLGEGAASDEQYF. This chain joins TRBV7-9 and TRBJ2-7; 7 nucleotides match TRBD1. The CDR3 extends over 16 amino acids. J was trimmed by 5 bases and V by 1 base; bases with no gene match: 11. In germline, CDR1 is SEHNR, CDR2 FQNEAQ (reference sequence).

The genes are TRBV5-5 and TRBJ2-2; 11 nucleotides align to TRBD1. With V trimmed by 4 bases and J by 4 bases, 6 bases remained unmatched. The CDR3 runs to 16 residues. Germline lookup yields CDR1 SGHKS and CDR2 YYEKEE (reference sequence). Here the CDR3 DNA reads TGTGCCAGCAGCCACACCGGGACAGGGGGCACCGGGGAGCTGTTTTTT. Its translation: CASSHTGTGGTGELFF.

This chain connects TRBV19 to TRBJ1-2; TRBD1 matches 9 bases. The V segment lost 4 bases and the J segment 5 bases; nucleotides outside the gene matches: 8. Germline loops: CDR1 LNHDA, CDR2 SQIVND (reference sequence). The CDR3 covers 15 residues. The CDR3 is CASSKQQGARYGYTF. CDR3 DNA: TGTGCCAGTAGTAAACAACAGGGGGCTCGTTATGGCTACACCTTC.

The chain joins TRBV28 to TRBJ2-5; possibly TRBD2 for D (5 bases). V shed 7 bases and J shed 4 bases, with 13 bases lying between them. The germline V gene encodes CDR1 MDHEN and CDR2 SYDVKM. The CDR3 loop spans 13 amino acids. The DNA for the CDR3 is TGTGCCAGCACCCGGGGATGGGGAGAGACCCAGTACTTC. Protein sequence: CASTRGWGETQYF.

This chain joins TRBV10-3 and TRBJ2-1; 7 bases are shared with TRBD2. V dropped 0 bases and J dropped 7; count of bases not matched to a gene: 0. CDR1 and CDR2 (germline): ENHRY, SYGVKD. The CDR3 loop spans 13 amino acids. The CDR3 coding sequence is TGTGCCATCAGTGAGTCGGGAGGGAATGAGCAGTTCTTC. Translated, it gives CAISESGGNEQFF.

The rearrangement uses TRBV18 and TRBJ2-5; 11 bases match TRBD2. This CDR3 is 16 amino acids long. J gave up 2 bases and V 0 bases, and 2 bases lay outside the gene matches. The germline CDR1 and CDR2 sequences are KGHSH and LQKENI. The CDR3 DNA follows: TGTGCCAGCTCACCACCGTCTAGCGGGGGGCAAGAGACCCAGTACTTC. Translated: CASSPPSSGGQETQYF.

The V and J genes are TRBV9 and TRBJ1-6, with TRBD1 matching 11 bases. CDR3 length equals 15 residues. The J segment lost 11 bases and the V segment lost 1 base, leaving 5 bases of the junction unmatched. The germline V gene encodes CDR1 SGDLS and CDR2 YYNGEE. The DNA of the CDR3 is TGTGCCAGCAGCGTAACGCAGGGACAGGGGGCACCCCTCCACTTT. Protein product: CASSVTQGQGAPLHF.

V usage is TRBV7-8 and J usage is TRBJ1-2; D is undetermined. The CDR3 length is 14 residues. CDR1 SGHVS and CDR2 FQNEAQ come from the germline V gene. V was clipped by 5 bases and J by 5 bases, with 15 bases between them. The CDR3 loop is CASSPVYGEYGYTF. The CDR3 DNA reads TGTGCCAGCAGCCCCGTATACGGGGAGTATGGCTACACCTTC.

The chain is built from TRBV7-2 and TRBJ2-2, with D maybe TRBD1 (6 bases). V gave up 6 bases and J gave up 5 bases, with 19 bases separating them. Germline V gene sequence: CDR1 SGHTA, CDR2 FQGNSA. This CDR3 has 16 residues. CDR3 in DNA: TGTGCCAGCAGGCCCGATAGTGGGGGCACTACCGGGGAGCTGTTTTTT. Translation: CASRPDSGGTTGELFF.

The V gene is TRBV5-4, the J gene TRBJ1-4; 7 bases agree with TRBD1. Per the germline V gene, CDR1 is SGHNT and CDR2 is YYREEE (reference sequence). V trimming: 4 bases; J trimming: 4 bases; junction bases outside the gene matches: 7. This CDR3 region has 15 residues. DNA for the CDR3: TGTGCCAGCAGCACCCAGGGGGGGCGTAATGAAAAACTGTTTTTT. Residues: CASSTQGGRNEKLFF. Variable domain in full (rest from reference TRBV5-4 and TRBJ1-4): ETGVTQSPTHLIKTRGQQVTLRCSSQSGHNTVSWYQQALGQGPQFIFQYYREEENGRGNFPPRFSGLQFPNYSSELNVNALELDDSALYLCASSTQGGRNEKLFFGSGTQLSVL.

To note about this clone: This specimen includes other DNA sequences encoding the same CDR3. The V gene is TRBV9, the J gene TRBJ1-1; D is ambiguous. This CDR3 comprises 14 residues. Germline V CDR1 and CDR2: SGDLS, YYNGEE. Trimming cost V 0 bases and J 1 base, with 7 bases left between them. The CDR3 loop is CASSVVSGNTEAFF. CDR3 DNA sequence: TGTGCCAGCAGCGTAGTGTCCGGGAACACTGAAGCTTTCTTT.

V usage is TRBV9 and J usage is TRBJ2-7, with 8 bases that match TRBD1. This CDR3 has 18 residues. V lost 6 bases and J lost 2; bases outside the gene matches: 19. The V gene's germline CDR1 is SGDLS and CDR2 YYNGEE. In nucleotides, the CDR3 is TGTGCCAGCATCCCGCAGGTTATCGCGATGACAGGGGCCTACGAGCAGTACTTC. Amino acids: CASIPQVIAMTGAYEQYF.

The rearrangement links TRBV2 to TRBJ1-1, with TRBD1 matching 7 bases. Germline CDR1 SNHLY, CDR2 FYNNEI. The ends lost 5 bases at V and 4 bases at J; junction bases unmatched: 1. This CDR3 contains 12 residues. The CDR3, as DNA: TGTGCCAGCAGTCGACAGGGCACTGAAGCTTTCTTT. Translated, it gives CASSRQGTEAFF.

This chain uses TRBV6-5 with TRBJ1-5, with 10 bases that match TRBD1. Unmatched junction bases numbered 0, after V lost 0 bases and J lost 7 bases. Germline V gene sequence: CDR1 MNHEY, CDR2 SVGAGI. The CDR3 is 14 residues long. The CDR3 reads CASSYSTGGQPQHF. As DNA, the CDR3 is TGTGCCAGCAGTTACTCGACAGGGGGCCAGCCCCAGCATTTT.

In this sample, this clone turned up once. The V call is TRBV7-2, the J call TRBJ2-7, with 11 nucleotides matching TRBD1. Germline V CDR1 and CDR2: SGHTA, FQGNSA. V lost 4 bases, J lost 6 bases, and 5 bases stayed unmatched. The CDR3 is 14 residues long. CDR3 residues: CASSSGQGGAEQYF. The CDR3 DNA sequence: TGTGCCAGCAGCTCGGGACAGGGGGGGGCCGAGCAGTACTTC.

This chain uses TRBV28 with TRBJ1-5; D ambiguous. Germline lookup yields CDR1 MDHEN and CDR2 SYDVKM. The CDR3 is made up of 12 amino acids. V was pared by 1 base and J by 7 bases, with 5 bases between. The CDR3 loop reads CASSLSGQPQHF. The CDR3 coding sequence is TGTGCCAGCAGTTTATCGGGCCAGCCCCAGCATTTT.

This clone showed up just once. The chain carries TRBV28 and TRBJ2-7, with 7 bases identical to TRBD2. Unmatched junction bases numbered 9, after V lost 8 bases and J lost 2 bases. The CDR3 is 14 residues long. The germline gives CDR1 MDHEN, CDR2 SYDVKM. The CDR3 sequence: CASEPLRETYEQYF. CDR3 in DNA: TGTGCCAGCGAGCCCTTGCGGGAGACCTACGAGCAGTACTTC.

The gene calls are TRBV2 and TRBJ1-5; no reliable D call. Germline CDR1 is SNHLY and CDR2 is FYNNEI. The CDR3 sequence is 16 residues long. V was shortened by 4 bases and J by 4 bases, with 17 bases between the two germline ends. This CDR3 reads CASSGRNRVDNQPQHF. CDR3 nucleotide sequence: TGTGCCAGCAGTGGAAGAAATCGCGTTGATAATCAGCCCCAGCATTTT.

The V gene is TRBV5-8, the J gene TRBJ2-5; 10 nucleotides match TRBD2. Germline loops: CDR1 SGHTS, CDR2 YDEGEE. Trimming took 4 bases from V and 5 from J; bases not matched to a gene: 11. This CDR3 region has 16 residues. The CDR3 sequence: CASSPGIAGGFETQYF. The CDR3 DNA reads TGTGCCAGCAGCCCCGGGATAGCGGGAGGATTTGAGACCCAGTACTTC.

The rearrangement uses TRBV4-3 and TRBJ1-1; D unclear. The V and J ends lost 1 base and 5 bases respectively, with 8 bases between them. This CDR3 is built from 13 residues. Germline V CDR1 and CDR2: LGHNA, YSLEER. The DNA of the CDR3 is TGCGCCAGCAGCCAAGGTGAAGGGACTGAAGCTTTCTTT. The encoded protein is CASSQGEGTEAFF.

This chain links TRBV7-2 with TRBJ2-1; weak D call: TRBD1 (6 bases). Trimming took off 5 bases at V and 9 bases at J, with 14 bases between the two ends. Germline values: CDR1 SGHTA, CDR2 FQGNSA. The CDR3 length is 13 residues. The chain's CDR3 is CASSTITGFEQFF. DNA for the CDR3: TGTGCCAGCAGCACGATCACAGGGTTTGAGCAGTTCTTC.

Note on this clone: The sample holds other DNA sequences that translate to the same CDR3. The chain is built from TRBV28 and TRBJ1-2; D is unresolved. In germline, CDR1 is MDHEN, CDR2 SYDVKM. This CDR3 region has 12 residues. The V and J ends lost 5 bases and 5 bases respectively, with 9 bases between them. CDR3 coding DNA: TGTGCCAGCAGTCTAGAGGGATATGGCTACACCTTC. It yields the protein CASSLEGYGYTF.

The J gene is TRBJ1-1, the V gene TRBV28; perhaps TRBD1 as D (5 bases). Per germline, CDR1 MDHEN and CDR2 SYDVKM. The CDR3 sequence is 15 residues long. V shed 3 bases and J shed 11 bases, with 22 bases lying between them. The CDR3 bases are TGTGCCAGCAGTTTGTTGGTGGAGGGGCAGGGTCTCGCTTTCTTT. Translation: CASSLLVEGQGLAFF.

The chain uses TRBV7-2 and TRBJ2-7; the match to TRBD2 covers 8 bases. The CDR3 runs to 16 residues. Trimming took 5 bases from V and 6 from J; bases not matched to a gene: 15. Germline-derived CDR1 and CDR2 are SGHTA and FQGNSA. CDR3: CASSTSGAGGRSEQYF. The CDR3 coding sequence is TGTGCCAGCAGCACGAGCGGGGCGGGAGGTCGGAGCGAGCAGTACTTC.